Each of the 16 T cell receptor beta chains below was sequenced from the same sample in a study of control samples from healthy donors and cancer patients. Sequencing used immunoSEQ multiplex PCR; TCRdb keeps in-frame clones, though not all of them. The table shows approximately 190,000 clones, with about 90% occurring only once. Sequences were obtained from blood. The receptor set was obtained from a man younger than 45 in good health.

Comment on this clone: Sequence at one end of the junction differs from germline and may be a read error. This chain connects TRBV19 to TRBJ1-1, with 9 bases that match TRBD1. The germline V gene encodes CDR1 LNHDA and CDR2 SQIVND (reference sequence). The CDR3 sequence is 17 residues long. The CDR3 region is CASSIDYTGGAASGVWF. CDR3 DNA: TGTGCCAGTAGTATAGATTATACAGGGGGCGCGGCATCGGGTGTTTGGTTT.

V usage is TRBV6-4 and J usage is TRBJ1-5; 7 positions match TRBD1. Germline lookup yields CDR1 MRHNA and CDR2 SNTAGT. Unmatched junction bases numbered 16, after V lost 10 bases and J lost 7 bases. The CDR3 contains 15 residues. The DNA of the CDR3 is TGTGCCACCACGAGTAGGACAGGAGGAGGGCAGCCCCAGCATTTT. This encodes CATTSRTGGGQPQHF.

CDR3 nucleotides: TGTGCCAGCAGCGTCCCGAGGGGCGACTATGGCTACACCTTC. Translating gives CASSVPRGDYGYTF. The chain uses TRBV5-4 and TRBJ1-2; D perhaps matches TRBD1 (5 bases). Per germline, CDR1 SGHNT and CDR2 YYREEE (reference sequence). Deletions cut 4 bases from V and 3 bases from J, with 13 bases between. The CDR3 loop spans 14 amino acids. Full variable domain (remainder filled in from reference TRBV5-4 and TRBJ1-2): ETGVTQSPTHLIKTRGQQVTLRCSSQSGHNTVSWYQQALGQGPQFIFQYYREEENGRGNFPPRFSGLQFPNYSSELNVNALELDDSALYLCASSVPRGDYGYTFGSGTRLTVV.

The chain uses TRBV7-9 and TRBJ1-5, with a weak D call TRBD1 (5 bases). The CDR3 consists of 14 residues. Germline values: CDR1 SEHNR, CDR2 FQNEAQ (reference sequence). Trimming removed 1 base at V and 7 bases at J, with 11 bases between. The CDR3 region has the DNA TGTGCCAGCAGCTTAGACCAGGGTGGGCAGCCCCAGCATTTT. Translating gives CASSLDQGGQPQHF.

The chain recombines TRBV6-5 with TRBJ1-4; TRBD1 might be the D (5 bases). Trimming removed 8 bases from V and 6 bases from J, with 16 bases in between. CDR3 length equals 14 residues. CDR1 is MNHEY, CDR2 SVGAGI, per germline. The CDR3 nucleotides read TGTGCCAGCGAGGGTCCAGGGATGCATGAAAAACTGTTTTTT. Translating gives CASEGPGMHEKLFF.

The CDR3 DNA follows: TGTGCCAGTAATTCGGCGGACTCCTACGAGCAGTACTTC. Translating it yields CASNSADSYEQYF. The V and J genes are TRBV19 and TRBJ2-7; no definite D call. The CDR3 length is 13 residues. Trimming left V 7 bases short and J 0 bases short, with 10 bases between. CDR1 is LNHDA, CDR2 SQIVND, per germline (reference sequence).

This clone was recorded once. The genes are TRBV24-1 and TRBJ1-4, with D uncertain. CDR1 and CDR2 (germline): KGHDR, SFDVKD. Trimming pared 2 bases from V and 0 bases from J, leaving 6 bases between. This CDR3 has 15 residues. The CDR3 loop is CATSDSGATNEKLFF. Here the CDR3 DNA reads TGTGCCACCAGTGATTCAGGCGCAACTAATGAAAAACTGTTTTTT.

The chain links TRBV5-1 to TRBJ1-1; D possibly corresponds to TRBD1 (6 bases). Germline lookup yields CDR1 SGHRS and CDR2 YFSETQ. V shed 4 bases and J shed 0 bases, with 10 bases lying between them. The CDR3 sequence is 14 residues long. The DNA for the CDR3 is TGCGCCAGCAGCGAGGGGGTATTGAACACTGAAGCTTTCTTT. This sequence encodes CASSEGVLNTEAFF. Complete variable domain (other parts from reference TRBV5-1 and TRBJ1-1): KAGVTQTPRYLIKTRGQQVTLSCSPISGHRSVSWYQQTPGQGLQFLFEYFSETQRNKGNFPGRFSGRQFSNSRSEMNVSTLELGDSALYLCASSEGVLNTEAFFGQGTRLTVV.

The chain is built from TRBV2 and TRBJ1-1; 11 nucleotides agree with TRBD1. Germline V gene data show CDR1 as SNHLY and CDR2 as FYNNEI. CDR3 size: 13 residues. CDR3 nucleotide sequence: TGTGTTGGACAGGGGGCGCGAAGGACTGAAGCTTTCTTT. Translated, it gives CVGQGARRTEAFF.

This chain connects TRBV10-3 to TRBJ2-2; maybe TRBD2 (5 bases). V lost 6 bases and J 1 base, leaving 12 bases between the germline ends. This CDR3 is 15 amino acids long. The V gene's germline CDR1 is ENHRY and CDR2 SYGVKD. The CDR3 reads CAISTAGLNTGELFF. The CDR3 coding sequence is TGTGCCATCAGCACCGCGGGCCTGAACACCGGGGAGCTGTTTTTT.

The chain combines TRBV7-2 with TRBJ2-3, with no clear D. CDR1 and CDR2 from the germline V gene are SGHTA and FQGNSA. The CDR3 length is 11 residues. V lost 0 bases and J 5 bases, leaving 0 bases between the germline ends. This CDR3 is CASSLADTQYF. DNA of the CDR3: TGTGCCAGCAGCTTAGCAGATACGCAGTATTTT.

This chain uses TRBV19 with TRBJ2-2; D could derive from TRBD1 or TRBD2 (6 bases each). The CDR3 loop spans 14 amino acids. Between the trimmed V and J ends, which lost 7 bases and 4 bases, there was a span of 13 bases. From germline, CDR1 is LNHDA and CDR2 SQIVND (reference sequence). The CDR3 loop is CASNKGGVTGELFF. In DNA, the CDR3 is TGTGCCAGTAATAAGGGGGGCGTCACCGGGGAGCTGTTTTTT.

The rearrangement joins TRBV5-1 to TRBJ2-5; no definite D call. Per the germline V gene, CDR1 is SGHRS and CDR2 is YFSETQ. V was pared by 4 bases and J by 5 bases, with 15 bases between. The length of the CDR3 is 14 residues. The CDR3 nucleotides are TGCGCCAGCAGCACTGCAACCTTGACGGAGACCCAGTACTTC. It translates to CASSTATLTETQYF. The whole variable domain, remainder taken from reference TRBV5-1 and TRBJ2-5, is KAGVTQTPRYLIKTRGQQVTLSCSPISGHRSVSWYQQTPGQGLQFLFEYFSETQRNKGNFPGRFSGRQFSNSRSEMNVSTLELGDSALYLCASSTATLTETQYFGPGTRLLVL.

This clone appeared a few times. J is TRBJ2-7 and V is TRBV4-2; D might be TRBD1 (5 bases). This CDR3 has 15 residues. Germline V gene data show CDR1 as LGHNA and CDR2 as YNFKEQ. V lost 4 bases, J lost 0 bases, and 13 bases lay in between. CDR3 sequence (DNA): TGTGCCAGCAGCCCGTACGGACACTACTCCTACGAGCAGTACTTC. This gives the protein CASSPYGHYSYEQYF.

V gene TRBV6-5 combines with J gene TRBJ1-1; 9 nucleotides line up with TRBD1. CDR1 and CDR2 (germline): MNHEY, SVGAGI. The CDR3 contains 13 residues. J gave up 4 bases and V 8 bases, and 5 bases lay outside the gene matches. CDR3: CASGQGSPTEAFF. The CDR3 coding sequence is TGTGCCAGCGGACAGGGGTCGCCCACTGAAGCTTTCTTT.

The rearrangement links TRBV5-6 to TRBJ1-1; 8 bases map to TRBD1. The J segment lost 0 bases and the V segment lost 0 bases, leaving 7 bases of the junction unmatched. This CDR3 comprises 17 residues. The V gene's germline CDR1 is SGHDT and CDR2 YYEEEE. The CDR3 spells CASSLGTGSDLNTEAFF. The CDR3 region has the DNA TGTGCCAGCAGCTTGGGGACAGGGTCGGATCTGAACACTGAAGCTTTCTTT.